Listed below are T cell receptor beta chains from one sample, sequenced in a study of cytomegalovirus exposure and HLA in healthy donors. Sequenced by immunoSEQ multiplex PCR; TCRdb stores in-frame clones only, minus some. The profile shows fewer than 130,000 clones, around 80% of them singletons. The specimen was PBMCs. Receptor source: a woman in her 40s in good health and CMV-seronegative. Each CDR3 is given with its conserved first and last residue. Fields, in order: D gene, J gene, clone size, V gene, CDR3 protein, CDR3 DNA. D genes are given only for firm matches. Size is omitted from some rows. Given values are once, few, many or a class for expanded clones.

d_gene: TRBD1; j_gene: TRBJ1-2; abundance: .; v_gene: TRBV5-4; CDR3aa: CASSSGQTYGYTF; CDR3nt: TGTGCCAGCAGCTCGGGACAGACCTATGGCTACACCTTC
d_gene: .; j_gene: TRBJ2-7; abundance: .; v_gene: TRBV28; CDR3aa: CASSFAGTGGEQYF; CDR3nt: TGTGCCAGCAGTTTTGCCGGGACCGGGGGAGAGCAGTACTTC
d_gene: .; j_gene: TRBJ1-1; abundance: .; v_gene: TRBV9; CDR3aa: CASNPMRGTEAFF; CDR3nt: TGTGCCAGCAACCCGATGAGGGGGACTGAAGCTTTCTTT
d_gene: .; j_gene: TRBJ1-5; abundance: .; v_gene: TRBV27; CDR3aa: CASSRGNQPQHF; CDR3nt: TGTGCCAGCAGTCGTGGCAATCAGCCCCAGCATTTT
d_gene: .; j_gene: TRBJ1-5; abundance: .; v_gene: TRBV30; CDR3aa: CARSVRIRQGRLCQPQHF; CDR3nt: TGTGCGCGGAGTGTACGGATCAGGCAGGGGCGACTTTGCCAGCCCCAGCATTTT
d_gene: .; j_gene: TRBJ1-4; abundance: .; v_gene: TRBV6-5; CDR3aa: CASSYSGREINEKLFF; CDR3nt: TGTGCCAGCAGTTACTCGGGTCGGGAGATTAATGAAAAACTGTTTTTT
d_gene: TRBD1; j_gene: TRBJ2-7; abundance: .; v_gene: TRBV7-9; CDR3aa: CASTPTGDPREQYF; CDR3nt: TGTGCCAGCACCCCGACAGGGGACCCAAGAGAGCAGTACTTC
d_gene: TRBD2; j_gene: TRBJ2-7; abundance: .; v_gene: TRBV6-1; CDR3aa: CASVLGGSSEQYF; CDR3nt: TGTGCCAGCGTGTTGGGGGGGTCCTCCGAGCAGTACTTC
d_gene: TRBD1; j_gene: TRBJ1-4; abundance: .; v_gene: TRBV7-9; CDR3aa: CASTEVRQGGLWTNEKLFF; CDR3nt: TGTGCCAGCACCGAAGTCCGACAGGGGGGTCTTTGGACTAATGAAAAACTGTTTTTT
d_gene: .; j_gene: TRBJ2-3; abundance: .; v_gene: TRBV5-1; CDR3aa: CASSLEGRRDSTDTQYF; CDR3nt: TGCGCCAGCAGCTTGGAGGGTAGGCGGGACAGCACAGATACGCAGTATTTT
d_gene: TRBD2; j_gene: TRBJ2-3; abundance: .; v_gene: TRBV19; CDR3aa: CATRPLAGENTDTQYF; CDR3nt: TGTGCCACAAGACCACTAGCGGGGGAGAACACAGATACGCAGTATTTT
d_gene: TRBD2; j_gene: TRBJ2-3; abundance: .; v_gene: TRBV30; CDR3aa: CAWSGLAGFTDTQYF; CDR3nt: TGTGCCTGGAGTGGACTAGCGGGATTCACAGATACGCAGTATTTT
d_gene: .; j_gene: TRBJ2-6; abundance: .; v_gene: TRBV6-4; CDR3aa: CASSERSGASVLTF; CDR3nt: TGTGCCAGCAGTGAAAGATCTGGGGCCAGCGTCCTGACTTTC
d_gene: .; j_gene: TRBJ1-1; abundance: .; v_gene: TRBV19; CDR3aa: CASMRRGMDTEAFF; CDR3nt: TGTGCCAGTATGAGGAGGGGAATGGACACTGAAGCTTTCTTT
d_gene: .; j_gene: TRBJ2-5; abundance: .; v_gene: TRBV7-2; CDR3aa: CASSLGGGGYQETQYF; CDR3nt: TGTGCCAGCAGCTTAGGAGGGGGGGGGTACCAAGAGACCCAGTACTTC
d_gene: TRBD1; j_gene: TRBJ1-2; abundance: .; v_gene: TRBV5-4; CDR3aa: CASSPPDRAYGYTF; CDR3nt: TGTGCCAGCAGCCCACCGGACAGGGCCTATGGCTACACCTTC
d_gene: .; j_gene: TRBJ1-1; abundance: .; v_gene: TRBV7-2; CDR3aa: CASSPSPGFHTEAFF; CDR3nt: TGTGCCAGCAGCCCATCCCCGGGGTTTCACACTGAAGCTTTCTTT
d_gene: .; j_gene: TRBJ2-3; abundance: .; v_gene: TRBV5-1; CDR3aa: CASSPSPSVTSTDTQYF; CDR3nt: TGCGCCAGCAGCCCCTCTCCTAGCGTCACTAGCACAGATACGCAGTATTTT
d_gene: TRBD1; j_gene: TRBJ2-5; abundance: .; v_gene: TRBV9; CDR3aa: CASSVATRQGAETQYF; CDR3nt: TGTGCCAGCAGCGTAGCTACGAGACAGGGGGCGGAGACCCAGTACTTC
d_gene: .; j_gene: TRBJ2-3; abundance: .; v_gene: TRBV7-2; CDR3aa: CASSSPQGSDTQYF; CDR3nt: TGTGCCAGCAGCTCACCCCAGGGATCAGATACGCAGTATTTT
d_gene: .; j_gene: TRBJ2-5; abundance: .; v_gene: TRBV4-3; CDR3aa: CASSQDLQTQYF; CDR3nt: TGCGCCAGCAGCCAAGATCTCCAGACCCAGTACTTC
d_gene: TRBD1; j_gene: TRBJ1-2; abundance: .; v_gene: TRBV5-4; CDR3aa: CASSPGQEEGGYTF; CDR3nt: TGTGCCAGCAGCCCGGGACAGGAGGAAGGTGGCTACACCTTC
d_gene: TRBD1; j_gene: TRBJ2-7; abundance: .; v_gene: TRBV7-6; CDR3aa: CASSSTGATYEQYF; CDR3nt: TGTGCCAGCAGCTCGACAGGGGCGACCTACGAGCAGTACTTC
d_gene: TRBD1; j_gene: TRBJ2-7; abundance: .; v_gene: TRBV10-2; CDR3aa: CASSPSPGQSYEQYF; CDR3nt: TGCGCCAGCAGCCCCTCTCCGGGACAGAGCTACGAGCAGTACTTC
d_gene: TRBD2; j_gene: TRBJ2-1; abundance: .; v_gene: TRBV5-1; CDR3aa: CASSLDGAGGPAHEQFF; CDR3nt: TGCGCCAGCAGCTTGGATGGGGCGGGAGGCCCGGCCCATGAGCAGTTCTTC
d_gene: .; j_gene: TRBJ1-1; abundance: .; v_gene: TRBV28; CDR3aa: CASSSGAVSPDTEAFF; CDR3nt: TGTGCCAGCAGTTCTGGAGCTGTAAGCCCTGACACTGAAGCTTTCTTT
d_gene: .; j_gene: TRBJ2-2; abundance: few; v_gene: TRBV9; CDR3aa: CASSDRPSNTGELFF; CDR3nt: TGTGCCAGCAGCGACAGGCCGTCGAACACCGGGGAGCTGTTTTTT
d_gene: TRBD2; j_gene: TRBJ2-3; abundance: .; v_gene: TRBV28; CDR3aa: CASSLFSPSGGAAGTDTQYF; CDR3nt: TGTGCCAGCAGTTTATTTTCGCCTAGCGGGGGGGCCGCGGGCACAGATACGCAGTATTTT
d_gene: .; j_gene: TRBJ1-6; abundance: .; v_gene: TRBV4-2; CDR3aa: CASSQASGRNSPLHF; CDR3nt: TGTGCCAGCAGCCAAGCTTCAGGCCGGAATTCACCCCTCCACTTT
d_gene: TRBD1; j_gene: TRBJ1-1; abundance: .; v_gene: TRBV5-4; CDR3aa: CASSLGPVRGRGTEAFF; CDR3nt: TGTGCCAGCAGCTTGGGGCCGGTGAGGGGGCGCGGCACTGAAGCTTTCTTT
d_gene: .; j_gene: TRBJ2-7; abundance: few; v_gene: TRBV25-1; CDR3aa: CASSESKTVIPYEQYF; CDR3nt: TGTGCCAGCAGTGAATCGAAGACAGTAATACCCTACGAGCAGTACTTC
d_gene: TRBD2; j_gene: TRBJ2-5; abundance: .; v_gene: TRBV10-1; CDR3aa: CASSDPGTSGQETQYF; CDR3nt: TGCGCCAGCAGTGACCCCGGGACTAGCGGACAAGAGACCCAGTACTTC
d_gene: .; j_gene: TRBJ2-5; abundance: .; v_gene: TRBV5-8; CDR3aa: CASSSYYVETQYF; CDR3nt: TGTGCCAGCAGCTCGTACTATGTAGAGACCCAGTACTTC
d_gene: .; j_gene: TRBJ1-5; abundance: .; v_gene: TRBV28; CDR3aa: CASSPQGGGQPQHF; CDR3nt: TGTGCCAGCAGTCCCCAAGGGGGGGGTCAGCCCCAGCATTTT
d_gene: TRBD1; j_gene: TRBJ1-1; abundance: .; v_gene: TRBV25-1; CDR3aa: CASSAYRGGTEAFF; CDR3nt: TGTGCCAGCAGTGCGTACAGGGGGGGCACTGAAGCTTTCTTT
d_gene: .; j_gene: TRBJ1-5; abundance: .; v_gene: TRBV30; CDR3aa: CAWSDGLSNQPQHF; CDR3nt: TGTGCCTGGAGTGATGGCCTCTCAAATCAGCCCCAGCATTTT
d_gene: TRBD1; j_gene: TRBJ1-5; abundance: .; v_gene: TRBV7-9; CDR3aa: CSSSLAGQGIQPQHF; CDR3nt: TGTTCCAGCAGCTTGGCAGGACAGGGAATTCAGCCCCAGCATTTT
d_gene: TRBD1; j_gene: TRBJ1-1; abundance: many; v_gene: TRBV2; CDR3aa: CASDRENTEAFF; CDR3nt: TGTGCCAGCGACAGGGAGAACACTGAAGCTTTCTTT
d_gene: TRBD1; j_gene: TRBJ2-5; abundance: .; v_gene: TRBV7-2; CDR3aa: CASSVGQGGQTQYF; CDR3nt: TGTGCCAGCTCTGTGGGACAGGGAGGACAGACCCAGTACTTC
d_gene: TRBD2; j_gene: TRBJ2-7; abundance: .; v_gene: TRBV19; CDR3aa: CASSFGLASSYEQYF; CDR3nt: TGTGCCAGTAGTTTCGGACTAGCGAGCTCCTACGAGCAGTACTTC
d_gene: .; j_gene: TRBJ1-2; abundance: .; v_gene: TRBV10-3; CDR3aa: CASSFATPTYGYTF; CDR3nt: TGTGCCAGCAGCTTCGCGACACCAACCTATGGCTACACCTTC
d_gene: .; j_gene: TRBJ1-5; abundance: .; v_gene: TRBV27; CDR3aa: CASSLGLSNQPQHF; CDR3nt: TGTGCCAGCAGTTTAGGACTAAGCAATCAGCCCCAGCATTTT
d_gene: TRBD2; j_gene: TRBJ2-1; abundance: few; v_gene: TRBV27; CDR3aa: CASSFSGRFANEQFF; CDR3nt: TGTGCCAGCAGTTTTAGCGGGCGCTTCGCCAATGAGCAGTTCTTC
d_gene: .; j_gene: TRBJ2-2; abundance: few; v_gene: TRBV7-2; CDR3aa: CASSFTRNTGELFF; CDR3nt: TGTGCCAGCAGCTTTACGCGGAACACCGGGGAGCTGTTTTTT
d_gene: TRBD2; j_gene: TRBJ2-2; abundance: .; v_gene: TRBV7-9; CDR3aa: CASSLASGRVNTGELFF; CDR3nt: TGTGCCAGCAGCTTGGCTAGCGGGAGGGTAAACACCGGGGAGCTGTTTTTT
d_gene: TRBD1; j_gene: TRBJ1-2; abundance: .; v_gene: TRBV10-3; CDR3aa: CAIRSRRGLDGYTF; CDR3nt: TGTGCCATCAGGAGCCGCAGGGGGCTGGATGGCTACACCTTC
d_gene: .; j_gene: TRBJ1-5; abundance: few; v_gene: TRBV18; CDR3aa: CASSPRDRSPEPQHF; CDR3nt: TGTGCCAGCTCACCACGTGACAGGTCTCCCGAGCCCCAGCATTTT
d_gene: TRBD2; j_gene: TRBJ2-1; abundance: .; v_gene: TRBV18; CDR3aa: CASSPWEPGLADNEQFF; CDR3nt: TGTGCCAGCTCCCCCTGGGAACCGGGACTAGCGGACAATGAGCAGTTCTTC
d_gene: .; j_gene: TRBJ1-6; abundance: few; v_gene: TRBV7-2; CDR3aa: CASSLATRVSPLHF; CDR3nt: TGTGCCAGCAGCTTAGCTACTAGGGTTTCACCCCTCCACTTT
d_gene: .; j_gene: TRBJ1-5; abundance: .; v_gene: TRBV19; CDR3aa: CASSGRDNQPQHF; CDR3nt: TGTGCCAGTAGTGGGAGGGATAATCAGCCCCAGCATTTT
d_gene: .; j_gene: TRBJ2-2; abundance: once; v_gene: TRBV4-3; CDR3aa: CASSQDGTGELFF; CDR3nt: TGCGCCAGCAGCCAAGACGGGACCGGGGAGCTGTTTTTT
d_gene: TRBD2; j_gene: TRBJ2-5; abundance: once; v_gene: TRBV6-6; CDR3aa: CASSRGGRYQETQYF; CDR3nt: TGTGCCAGCAGCCGCGGGGGACGGTACCAAGAGACCCAGTACTTC
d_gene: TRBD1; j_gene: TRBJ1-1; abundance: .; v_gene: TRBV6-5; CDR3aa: CASSYLGQFEAFF; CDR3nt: TGTGCCAGCAGTTACCTGGGACAGTTTGAAGCTTTCTTT
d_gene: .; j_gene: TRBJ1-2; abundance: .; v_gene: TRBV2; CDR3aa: CASRALDGTYDYTF; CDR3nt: TGTGCCAGCAGGGCTTTGGATGGGACATACGACTACACCTTC
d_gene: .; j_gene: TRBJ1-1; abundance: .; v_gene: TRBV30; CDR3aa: CAWTPTFGGESTEAFF; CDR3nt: TGTGCCTGGACCCCCACTTTCGGAGGGGAGAGCACTGAAGCTTTCTTT
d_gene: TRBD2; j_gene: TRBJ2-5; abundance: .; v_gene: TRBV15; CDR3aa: CATSRGVGLAETQYF; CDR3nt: TGTGCCACCAGCAGGGGTGTAGGACTAGCAGAGACCCAGTACTTC
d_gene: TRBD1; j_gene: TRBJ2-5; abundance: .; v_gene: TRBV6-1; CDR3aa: CASRRGTGIQETQYF; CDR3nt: TGTGCCAGCAGGAGGGGGACAGGGATCCAAGAGACCCAGTACTTC
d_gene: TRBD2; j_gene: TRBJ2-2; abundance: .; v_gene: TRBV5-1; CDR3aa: CASSEDGSGRAGAGELFF; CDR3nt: TGCGCCAGCAGCGAAGACGGTAGCGGGAGGGCCGGGGCCGGGGAGCTGTTTTTT
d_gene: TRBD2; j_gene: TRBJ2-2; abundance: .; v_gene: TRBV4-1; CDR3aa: CASSQGHRTRDTGELFF; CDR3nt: TGCGCCAGCAGCCAAGGGCACCGGACTAGGGACACCGGGGAGCTGTTTTTT
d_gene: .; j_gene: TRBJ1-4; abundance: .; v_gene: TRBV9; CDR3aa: CASSASTTTNEKLFF; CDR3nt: TGTGCCAGCAGCGCCTCGACAACAACTAATGAAAAACTGTTTTTT